The sequence of this T cell receptor (beta chain) was determined in a study of vaccination effects on CD4 cells after COVID-19. In the study overall: After the second dose, samples were taken at median day 72.

Concerning this clone: Its antigen is as yet unknown.

Whole-study findings and limits: Late after vaccination, infection- and vaccine-induced clones showed marked clonal contraction.

Prior to sequencing, the ViraFEST assay stimulated PBMC with viral peptide pools, which expanded the antigen-specific CD4+ T cells. Isolation of CD4+ T cells took place after 10 to 11 days of culture. The person acquired a PCR-confirmed SARS-CoV-2 infection between March and December 2020. All study participants received two doses of BNT162b2 or mRNA-1273 vaccine. Each well held approximately 1.8 million PBMC cultured with around 9.7 ug/ml peptides and around 11 IU/ml IL-2. It was on days 3 and 7 that half the medium was replaced with IL-2 medium. The assay was immunoSEQ multiplex PCR, and TCRdb's table has in-frame clones only and misses some. This table has some 14,000 clones, approximately 73% appearing once. The CDR3 sequence is 19 residues long. CDR1 and CDR2 (germline): LNHDA, SQIVND (reference sequence). Trimming cost V 2 bases and J 3 bases; bases outside gene matches: 13.

The sequencing here drew on CD4+ T cells from PBMCs cultured with HCoV-NL63 spike peptides, taken after COVID-19 vaccination. The clonotype comes from a human donor who had a prior SARS-CoV-2 infection. J is TRBJ2-3 and V is TRBV19; TRBD1 matches 11 bases. The CDR3 DNA sequence: TGTGCCAGTAGTATATCCCGGGAGGTAGGACAGGGGGCGACAGATACGCAGTATTTT. Protein: CASSISREVGQGATDTQYF.